The present T cell receptor beta chain was sequenced within a study of cytomegalovirus exposure and HLA in healthy donors (dated by TCRdb to 2015 to 2018). Regarding the research as a whole: The 650 to 800 repertoires of the first cohort and the roughly 120 validation repertoires were produced on the same platform, according to a later analysis. The study was designed to test whether signatures of past pathogen exposure could be identified by cataloging public T cell receptors. Along with the approximately 650-subject first cohort, a separate validation cohort of over 90 different subjects was used. To predict cytomegalovirus infection status, the study combined high-throughput TCR immunosequencing, statistical association of individual TCRs with disease status, and machine learning. Study-wide conclusions, independent of this receptor: Three of the identified cytomegalovirus-associated TCR beta chains were confirmed in vitro to be specific for cytomegalovirus antigens. Most TCR sequences were observed very rarely across donors, whereas some public TCRs were present in many individuals. A later analysis lacked HLA typing for the validation cohort, so it scored co-occurrence in that cohort across all 120 or so repertoires. The classifier was reported to diagnose cytomegalovirus status with high specificity and sensitivity in both the original cohort and the validation cohort. In a later analysis, TCRs clustered in the first cohort were found to also tend to co-occur in the roughly 120 validation repertoires, with roughly 93% of cluster scores above 0. The study listed 150 to 200 TCR beta chains as associated with cytomegalovirus. The authors suggested that the approach could potentially be extended to other disease states and immunological phenotypes.

The donors belonged to the validation cohort of approximately 130 subjects, which was separate from the approximately 700-subject first cohort. Details on this clone: This receptor's antigen is unknown. Base qualities are missing; no much larger clone stands one base away.

CDR1 and CDR2 are drawn from the germline V gene: SGHAT, FQNNGV. From its cysteine to its phenylalanine, the CDR3 spans 15 amino acids. Just the 45-base CDR3 DNA is kept, in frame starting at base 1. Relative to germline, V is 8 bases shorter and J is 0 bases shorter, with 17 bases between their ends. Libraries were constructed by the immunoSEQ multiplex PCR assay. The study's processing was this. To diagnose cytomegalovirus status from the catalog of TCR beta chain sequences, a statistical classification framework was built. The table comes from immuneACCESS by way of TCRdb, which keeps in-frame sequences with V and J called. Part of the clones is missing from these tables; in studies checked, under half for an unresolved V gene and the rest for unknown reasons. V and J calls and clone size come straight from that table; D and trimming were deduced from the DNA. This sample has about 220,000 clones in its table, and roughly 88% of those were observed once. The ten largest account for over 12% of the sample.

The specimen was PBMCs. The sequence came from a woman under 40 in good health and CMV-seropositive. Recombination linked TRBV11-2 to TRBJ2-7; TRBD2 could be the D gene, as 6 bases match. The CDR3 reads as follows: CASRRDSSPSYEQYF. In nucleotide form, the sequence is TGTGCCAGCCGCCGGGACTCCTCACCCTCCTACGAGCAGTACTTC.